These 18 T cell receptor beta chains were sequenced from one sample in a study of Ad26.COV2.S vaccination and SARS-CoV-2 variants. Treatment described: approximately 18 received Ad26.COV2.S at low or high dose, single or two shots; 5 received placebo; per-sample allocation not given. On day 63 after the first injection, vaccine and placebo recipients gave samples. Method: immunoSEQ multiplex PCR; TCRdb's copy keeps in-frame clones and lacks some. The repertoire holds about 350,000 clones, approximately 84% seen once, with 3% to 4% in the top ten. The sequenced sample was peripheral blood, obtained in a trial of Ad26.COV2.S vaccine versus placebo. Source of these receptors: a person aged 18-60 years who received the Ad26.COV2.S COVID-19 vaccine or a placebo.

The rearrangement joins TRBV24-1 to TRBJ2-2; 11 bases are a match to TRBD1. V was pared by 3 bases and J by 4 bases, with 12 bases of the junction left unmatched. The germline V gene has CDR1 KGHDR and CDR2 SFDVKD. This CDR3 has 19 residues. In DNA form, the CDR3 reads TGTGCCACCAGTGATGCTTCCGGGACAGGGGGTTCGGGCACCGGGGAGCTGTTTTTT. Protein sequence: CATSDASGTGGSGTGELFF.

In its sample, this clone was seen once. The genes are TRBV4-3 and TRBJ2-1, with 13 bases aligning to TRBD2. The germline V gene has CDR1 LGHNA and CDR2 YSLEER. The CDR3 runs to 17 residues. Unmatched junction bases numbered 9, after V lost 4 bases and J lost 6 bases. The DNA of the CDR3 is TGCGCCAGCAGCCCCGGCGTACTAGCGGGGGGGTCCAATGAGCAGTTCTTC. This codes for CASSPGVLAGGSNEQFF.

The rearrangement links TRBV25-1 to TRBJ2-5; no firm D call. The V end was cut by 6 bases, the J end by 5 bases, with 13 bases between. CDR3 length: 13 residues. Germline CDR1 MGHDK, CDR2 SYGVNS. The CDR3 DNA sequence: TGTGCCAGCAGCCGGCCCCCGAGGGAGACCCAGTACTTC. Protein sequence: CASSRPPRETQYF.

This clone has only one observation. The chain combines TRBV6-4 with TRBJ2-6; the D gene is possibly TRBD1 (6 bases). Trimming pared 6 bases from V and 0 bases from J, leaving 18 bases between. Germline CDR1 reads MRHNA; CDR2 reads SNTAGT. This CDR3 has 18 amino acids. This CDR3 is CASRPRGRPISGANVLTF. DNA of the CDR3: TGTGCCAGCAGACCCAGGGGACGACCCATCTCTGGGGCCAACGTCCTGACTTTC.

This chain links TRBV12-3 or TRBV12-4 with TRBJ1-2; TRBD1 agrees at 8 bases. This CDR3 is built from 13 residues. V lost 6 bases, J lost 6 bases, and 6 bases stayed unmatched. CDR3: CASRLLTGDGYTF. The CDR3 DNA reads TGTGCCAGCAGACTCTTGACAGGGGATGGCTACACCTTC.

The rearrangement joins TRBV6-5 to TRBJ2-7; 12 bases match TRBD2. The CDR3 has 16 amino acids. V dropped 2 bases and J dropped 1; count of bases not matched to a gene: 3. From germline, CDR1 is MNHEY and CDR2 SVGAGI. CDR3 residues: CASSYRGLAGSYEQYF. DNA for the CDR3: TGTGCCAGCAGTTACAGAGGACTAGCGGGATCCTACGAGCAGTACTTC.

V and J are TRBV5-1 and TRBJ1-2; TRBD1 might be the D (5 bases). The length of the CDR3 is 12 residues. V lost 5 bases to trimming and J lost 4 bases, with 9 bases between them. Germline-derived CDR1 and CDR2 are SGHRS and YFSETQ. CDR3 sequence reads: CASRGGVYGYTF. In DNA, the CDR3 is TGCGCCAGCAGGGGGGGAGTCTATGGCTACACCTTC.

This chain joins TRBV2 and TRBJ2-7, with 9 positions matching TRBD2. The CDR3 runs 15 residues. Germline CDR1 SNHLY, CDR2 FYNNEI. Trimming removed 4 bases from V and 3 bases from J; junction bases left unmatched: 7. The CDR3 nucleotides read TGTGCCAGCAGTGCGTCTAGCGGGATTATCTACGAGCAGTACTTC. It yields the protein CASSASSGIIYEQYF.

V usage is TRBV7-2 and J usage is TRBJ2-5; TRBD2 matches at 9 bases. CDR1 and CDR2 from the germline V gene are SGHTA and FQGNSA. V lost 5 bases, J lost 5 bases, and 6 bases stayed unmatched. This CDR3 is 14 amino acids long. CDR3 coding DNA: TGTGCCAGCAGCCAAGGGACTAGCCGGGAGACCCAGTACTTC. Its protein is CASSQGTSRETQYF. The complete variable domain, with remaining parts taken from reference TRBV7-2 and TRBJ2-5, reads GAGVSQSPSNKVTEKGKDVELRCDPISGHTALYWYRQSLGQGLEFLIYFQGNSAPDKSGLPSDRFSAERTGGSVSTLTIQRTQQEDSAVYLCASSQGTSRETQYFGPGTRLLVL.

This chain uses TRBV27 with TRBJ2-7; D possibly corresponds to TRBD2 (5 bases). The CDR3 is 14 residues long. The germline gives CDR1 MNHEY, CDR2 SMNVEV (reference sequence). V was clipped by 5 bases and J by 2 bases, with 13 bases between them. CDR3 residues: CASSPPGWAYEQYF. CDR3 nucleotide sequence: TGTGCCAGCAGTCCCCCGGGGTGGGCCTACGAGCAGTACTTC.

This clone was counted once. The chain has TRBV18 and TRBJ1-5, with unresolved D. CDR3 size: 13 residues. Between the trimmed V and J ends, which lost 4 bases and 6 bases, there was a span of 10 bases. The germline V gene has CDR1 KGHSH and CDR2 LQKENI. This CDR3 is CASSQTFLQPQHF. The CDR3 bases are TGTGCCAGCTCACAGACCTTCCTTCAGCCCCAGCATTTT. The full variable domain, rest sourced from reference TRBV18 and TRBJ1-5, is NAGVMQNPRHLVRRRGQEARLRCSPMKGHSHVYWYRQLPEEGLKFMVYLQKENIIDESGMPKERFSAEFPKEGPSILRIQQVVRGDSAAYFCASSQTFLQPQHFGDGTRLSIL.

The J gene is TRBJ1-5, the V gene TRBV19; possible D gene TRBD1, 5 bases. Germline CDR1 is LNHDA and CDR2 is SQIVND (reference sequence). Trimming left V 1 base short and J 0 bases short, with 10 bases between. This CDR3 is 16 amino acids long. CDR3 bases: TGTGCCAGTAGTATAGGGGGCCCTTATAGCAATCAGCCCCAGCATTTT. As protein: CASSIGGPYSNQPQHF.

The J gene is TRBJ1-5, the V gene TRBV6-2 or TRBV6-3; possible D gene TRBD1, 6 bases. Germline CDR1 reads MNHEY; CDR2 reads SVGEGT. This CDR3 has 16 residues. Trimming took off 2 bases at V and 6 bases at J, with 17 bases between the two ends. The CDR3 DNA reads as TGTGCCAGCAGTTACGTGGGGGGCCAAAACGGTCAGCCCCAGCATTTT. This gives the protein CASSYVGGQNGQPQHF.

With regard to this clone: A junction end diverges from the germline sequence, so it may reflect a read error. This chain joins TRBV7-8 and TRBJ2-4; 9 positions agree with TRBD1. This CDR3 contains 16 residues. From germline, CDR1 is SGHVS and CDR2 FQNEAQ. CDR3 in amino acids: CASSSKMGDRVRELDF. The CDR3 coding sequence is TGTGCCAGCAGCTCGAAGATGGGGGACAGGGTAAGAGAGTTGGACTTC.

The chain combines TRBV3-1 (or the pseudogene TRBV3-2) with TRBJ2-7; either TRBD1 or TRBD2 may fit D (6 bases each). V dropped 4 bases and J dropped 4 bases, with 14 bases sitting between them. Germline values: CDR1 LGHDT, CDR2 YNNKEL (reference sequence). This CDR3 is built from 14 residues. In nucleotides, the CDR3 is TGTGCCAGCAGCCCAGGGCAGGGGAGGTACGAGCAGTACTTC. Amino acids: CASSPGQGRYEQYF.

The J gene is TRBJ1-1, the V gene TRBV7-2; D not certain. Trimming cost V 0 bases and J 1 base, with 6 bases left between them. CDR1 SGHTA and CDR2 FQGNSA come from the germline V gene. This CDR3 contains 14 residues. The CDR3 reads CASSLARRNTEAFF. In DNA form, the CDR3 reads TGTGCCAGCAGCTTAGCCCGGAGGAACACTGAAGCTTTCTTT. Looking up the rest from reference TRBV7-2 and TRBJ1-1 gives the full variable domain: GAGVSQSPSNKVTEKGKDVELRCDPISGHTALYWYRQSLGQGLEFLIYFQGNSAPDKSGLPSDRFSAERTGGSVSTLTIQRTQQEDSAVYLCASSLARRNTEAFFGQGTRLTVV.

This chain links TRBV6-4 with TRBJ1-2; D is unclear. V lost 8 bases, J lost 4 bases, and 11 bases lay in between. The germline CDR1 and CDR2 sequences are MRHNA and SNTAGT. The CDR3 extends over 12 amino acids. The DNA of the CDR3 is TGTGCCAGCGGAAACCCCATCTATGGCTACACCTTC. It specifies CASGNPIYGYTF.

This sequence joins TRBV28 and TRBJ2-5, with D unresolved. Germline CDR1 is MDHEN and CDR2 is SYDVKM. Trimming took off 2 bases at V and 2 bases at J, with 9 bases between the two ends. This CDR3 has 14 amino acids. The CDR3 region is CASSLIRAQETQYF. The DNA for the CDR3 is TGTGCCAGCAGTTTAATTCGGGCGCAAGAGACCCAGTACTTC.